This TCR beta chain emerged from a study of response to subunit inactivated influenza vaccine. General study findings and limits: Authors suggested each seasonal influenza vaccination recruits few new T cells.

TCRdb itself ran the RT-PCR reads through MiXCR, one entry per CDR3 protein. The data hold 500,000 to 600,000 distinct CDR3 sequences, with 14% observed a single time. The CDR3 is 22 residues long. Of note for this clonotype: The antigen is not known.

The chain employs TRBV5-2 and TRBJ2-7; the table's D gene call, TRBD2, was not cross checked with the DNA. TRBV5-2 is a pseudogene. The source of this sequence is a man in his forties or fifties who received an inactivated influenza vaccine. Sequences were derived from PBMCs from blood, sampled less than 13 days after vaccination. Here the CDR3 DNA reads TGTGCCAGCAACCCCTCGGCCGGCCCTAGGATTAGCGGGAGTGTCCTCTCCTACGAGCAGTACTTC. This sequence encodes CASNPSAGPRISGSVLSYEQYF.